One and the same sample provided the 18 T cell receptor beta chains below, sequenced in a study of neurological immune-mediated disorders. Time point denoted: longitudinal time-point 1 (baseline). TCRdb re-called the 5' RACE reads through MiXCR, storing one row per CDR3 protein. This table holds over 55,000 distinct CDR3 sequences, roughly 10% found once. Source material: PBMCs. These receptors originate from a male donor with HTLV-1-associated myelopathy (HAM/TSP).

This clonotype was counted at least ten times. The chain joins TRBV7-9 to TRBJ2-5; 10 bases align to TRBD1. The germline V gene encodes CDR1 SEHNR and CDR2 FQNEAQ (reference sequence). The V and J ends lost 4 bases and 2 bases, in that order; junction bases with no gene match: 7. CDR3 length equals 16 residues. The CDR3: CASSSGDRGLQETQYF. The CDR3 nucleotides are TGTGCCAGCAGCTCCGGAGACAGGGGGCTGCAAGAGACCCAGTACTTC.

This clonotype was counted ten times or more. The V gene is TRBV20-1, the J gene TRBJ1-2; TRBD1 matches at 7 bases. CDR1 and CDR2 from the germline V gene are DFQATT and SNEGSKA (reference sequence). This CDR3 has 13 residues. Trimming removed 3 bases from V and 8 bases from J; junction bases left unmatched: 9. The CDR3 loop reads CSASPDSTGGYTF. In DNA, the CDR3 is TGCAGTGCTAGCCCCGACTCGACAGGGGGCTACACCTTC.

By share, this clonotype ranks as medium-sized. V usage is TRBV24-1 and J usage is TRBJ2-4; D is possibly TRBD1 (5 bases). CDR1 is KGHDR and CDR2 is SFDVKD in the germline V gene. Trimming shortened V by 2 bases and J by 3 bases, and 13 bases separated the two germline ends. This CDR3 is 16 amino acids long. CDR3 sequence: CATSDSQAVDKNIQYF. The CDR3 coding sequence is TGTGCCACCAGTGATTCACAGGCTGTGGACAAAAACATTCAGTACTTC.

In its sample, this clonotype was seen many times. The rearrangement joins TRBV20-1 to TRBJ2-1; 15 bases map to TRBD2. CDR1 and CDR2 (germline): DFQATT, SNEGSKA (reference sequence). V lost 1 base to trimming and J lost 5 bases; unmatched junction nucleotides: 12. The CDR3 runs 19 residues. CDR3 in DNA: TGCAGTGCTAGAGGTCCCCCTGGGACTAGCGGGGGGACTGACAATGAGCAGTTCTTC. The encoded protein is CSARGPPGTSGGTDNEQFF.

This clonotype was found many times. The CDR3 DNA sequence: TGTGCCAGCAGGGTTCTTGGTCAGGAGAACACTGAAGCTTTCTTT. This gives the protein CASRVLGQENTEAFF. This chain uses TRBV9 with TRBJ1-1; no firm D call. The CDR3 consists of 15 residues. V was pared by 5 bases and J by 1 base, with 15 bases between. Germline assignment: CDR1 SGDLS and CDR2 YYNGEE.

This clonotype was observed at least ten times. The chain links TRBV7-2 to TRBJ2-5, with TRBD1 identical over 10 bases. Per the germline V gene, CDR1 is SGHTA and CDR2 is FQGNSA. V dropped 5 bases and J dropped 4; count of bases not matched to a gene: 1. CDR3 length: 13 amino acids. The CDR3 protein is CASSRDRGETQYF. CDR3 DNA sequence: TGTGCCAGCAGCCGGGACAGGGGAGAGACCCAGTACTTC.

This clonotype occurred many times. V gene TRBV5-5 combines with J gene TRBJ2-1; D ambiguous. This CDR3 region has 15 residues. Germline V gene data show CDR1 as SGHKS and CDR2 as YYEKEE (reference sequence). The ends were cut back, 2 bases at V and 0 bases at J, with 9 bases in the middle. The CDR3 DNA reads TGTGCCAGCAGCTTTGAGTCTAGCTCCTACAATGAGCAGTTCTTC. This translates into CASSFESSSYNEQFF.

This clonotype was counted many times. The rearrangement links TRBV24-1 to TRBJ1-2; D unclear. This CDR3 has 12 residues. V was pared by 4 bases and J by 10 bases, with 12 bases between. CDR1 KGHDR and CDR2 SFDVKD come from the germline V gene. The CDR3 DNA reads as TGTGCCACCAGTGACCCCACTATGGACTACACCTTC. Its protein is CATSDPTMDYTF.

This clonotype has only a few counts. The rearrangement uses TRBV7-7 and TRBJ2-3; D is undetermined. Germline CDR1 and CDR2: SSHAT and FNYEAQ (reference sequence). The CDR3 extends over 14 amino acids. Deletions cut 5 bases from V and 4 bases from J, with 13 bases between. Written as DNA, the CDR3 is TGTGCCAGCAGCGCACATAGGGCGGCAGATACGCAGTATTTT. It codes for CASSAHRAADTQYF.

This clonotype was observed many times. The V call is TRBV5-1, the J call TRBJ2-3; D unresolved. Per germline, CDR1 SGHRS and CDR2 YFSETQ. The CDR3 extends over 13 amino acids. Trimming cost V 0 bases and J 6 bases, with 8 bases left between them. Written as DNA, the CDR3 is TGCGCCAGCAGCTTGGAAAGGGCCGATACGCAGTATTTT. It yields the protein CASSLERADTQYF.

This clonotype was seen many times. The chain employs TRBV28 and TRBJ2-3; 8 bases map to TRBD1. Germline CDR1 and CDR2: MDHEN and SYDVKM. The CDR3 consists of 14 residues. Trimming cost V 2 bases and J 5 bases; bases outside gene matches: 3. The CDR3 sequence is CASSLRTGLDTQYF. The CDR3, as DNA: TGTGCCAGCAGTTTACGGACAGGGTTAGATACGCAGTATTTT.

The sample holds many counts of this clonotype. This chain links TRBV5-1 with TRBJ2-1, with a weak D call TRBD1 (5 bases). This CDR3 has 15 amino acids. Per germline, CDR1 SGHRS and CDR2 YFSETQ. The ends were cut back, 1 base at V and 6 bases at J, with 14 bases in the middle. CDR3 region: CASSLLGALFNEQFF. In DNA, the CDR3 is TGCGCCAGCAGCTTGCTAGGGGCACTGTTCAATGAGCAGTTCTTC.

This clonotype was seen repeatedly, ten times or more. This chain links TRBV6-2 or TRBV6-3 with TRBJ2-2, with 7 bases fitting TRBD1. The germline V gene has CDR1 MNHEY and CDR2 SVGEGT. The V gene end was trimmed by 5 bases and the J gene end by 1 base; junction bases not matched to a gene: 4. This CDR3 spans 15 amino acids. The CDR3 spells CASSPRQGNTGELFF. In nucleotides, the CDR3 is TGTGCCAGCAGTCCCCGACAGGGGAACACCGGGGAGCTGTTTTTT.

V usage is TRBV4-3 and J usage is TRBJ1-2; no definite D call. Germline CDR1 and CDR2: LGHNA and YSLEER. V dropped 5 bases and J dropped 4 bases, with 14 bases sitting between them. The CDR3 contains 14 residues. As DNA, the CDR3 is TGCGCCAGCAGCGAATATGGCGGGTCCTATGGCTACACCTTC. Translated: CASSEYGGSYGYTF.

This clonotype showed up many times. This CDR3 reads CASSSTGTGEDGQYF. In nucleotides, the CDR3 is TGTGCCAGCAGCTCCACAGGGACAGGGGAAGACGGGCAGTACTTC. The V gene is TRBV5-6, the J gene TRBJ2-7; 10 positions agree with TRBD1. Germline V gene data show CDR1 as SGHDT and CDR2 as YYEEEE. This CDR3 spans 15 amino acids. V was pared by 3 bases and J by 9 bases, with 12 bases of the junction left unmatched. The full variable domain, rest sourced from reference TRBV5-6 and TRBJ2-7, is DAGVTQSPTHLIKTRGQQVTLRCSPKSGHDTVSWYQQALGQGPQFIFQYYEEEERQRGNFPDRFSGHQFPNYSSELNVNALLLGDSALYLCASSSTGTGEDGQYFGPGTRLTVT.

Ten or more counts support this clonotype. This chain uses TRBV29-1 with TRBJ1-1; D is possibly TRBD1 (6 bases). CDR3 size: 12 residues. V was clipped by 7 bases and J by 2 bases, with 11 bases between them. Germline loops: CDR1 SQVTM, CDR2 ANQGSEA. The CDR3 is CSGGGINTEAFF. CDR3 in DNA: TGCAGCGGAGGGGGTATCAACACTGAAGCTTTCTTT. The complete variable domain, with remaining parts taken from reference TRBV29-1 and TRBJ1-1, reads SAVISQKPSRDICQRGTSLTIQCQVDSQVTMMFWYRQQPGQSLTLIATANQGSEATYESGFVIDKFPISRPNLTFSTLTVSNMSPEDSSIYLCSGGGINTEAFFGQGTRLTVV.

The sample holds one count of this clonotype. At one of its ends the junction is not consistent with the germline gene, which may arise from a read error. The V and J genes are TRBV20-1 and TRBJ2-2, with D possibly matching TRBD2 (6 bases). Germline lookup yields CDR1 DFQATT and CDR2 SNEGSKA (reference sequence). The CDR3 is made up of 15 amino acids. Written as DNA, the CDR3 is TGCAGTGCTAACGGGGGTGCGGCGAACACCGGGGAGATGTTTTTT. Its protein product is CSANGGAANTGEMFF.

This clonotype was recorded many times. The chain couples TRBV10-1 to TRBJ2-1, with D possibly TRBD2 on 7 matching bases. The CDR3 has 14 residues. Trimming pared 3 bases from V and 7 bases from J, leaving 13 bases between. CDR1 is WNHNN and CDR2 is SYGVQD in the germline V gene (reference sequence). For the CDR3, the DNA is TGCGCCAGCAGTGATTCTCGGGGGGCAAATGAGCAGTTCTTC. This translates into CASSDSRGANEQFF.